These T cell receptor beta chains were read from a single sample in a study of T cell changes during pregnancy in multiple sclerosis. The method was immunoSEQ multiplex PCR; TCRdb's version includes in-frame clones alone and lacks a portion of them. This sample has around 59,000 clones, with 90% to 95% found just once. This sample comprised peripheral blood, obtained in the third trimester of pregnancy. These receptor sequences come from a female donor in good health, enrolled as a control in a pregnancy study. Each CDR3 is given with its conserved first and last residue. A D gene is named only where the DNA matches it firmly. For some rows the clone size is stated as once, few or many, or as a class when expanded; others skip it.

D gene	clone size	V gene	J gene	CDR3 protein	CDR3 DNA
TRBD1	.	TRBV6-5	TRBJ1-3	CASSSETGTGNTIYF	TGTGCCAGCAGTTCCGAGACAGGGACTGGAAACACCATATATTTT
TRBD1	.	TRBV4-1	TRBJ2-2	CASSRGTGEITGELFF	TGCGCCAGCAGCCGAGGGACAGGGGAAATCACCGGGGAGCTGTTTTTT
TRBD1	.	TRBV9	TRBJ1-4	CASSDTGGAGEKLFF	TGTGCCAGCAGCGACACAGGGGGCGCGGGTGAAAAACTGTTTTTT
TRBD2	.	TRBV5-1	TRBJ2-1	CASSFASGSYNEQFF	TGCGCCAGCAGCTTTGCTAGCGGCTCCTACAATGAGCAGTTCTTC
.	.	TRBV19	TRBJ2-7	CASSIGLLAPYEQYF	TGTGCCAGTAGTATTGGCCTGCTAGCGCCGTACGAGCAGTACTTC
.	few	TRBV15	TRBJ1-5	CATSRDRTGNQPQHF	TGTGCCACCAGCAGAGACCGGACAGGCAATCAGCCCCAGCATTTT
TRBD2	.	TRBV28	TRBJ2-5	CASSSLAGGPPEETQYF	TGTGCCAGCAGTTCCCTAGCGGGAGGGCCCCCCGAAGAGACCCAGTACTTC
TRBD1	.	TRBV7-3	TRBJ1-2	CASSFGDRGGYTF	TGTGCCAGCAGCTTTGGGGACAGGGGTGGCTACACCTTC
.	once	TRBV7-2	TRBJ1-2	CASSRRRQRASYGYTF	TGTGCCAGCAGCCGAAGGAGACAGCGAGCTTCCTATGGCTACACCTTC
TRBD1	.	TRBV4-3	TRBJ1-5	CASSPGTGRDPQHF	TGCGCCAGCAGCCCGGGGACAGGGCGAGATCCCCAGCATTTT
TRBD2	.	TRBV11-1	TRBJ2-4	CASSLASGGNIQYF	TGTGCCAGCAGCTTAGCTAGCGGGGGAAACATTCAGTACTTC
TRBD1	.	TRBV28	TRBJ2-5	CASSLWDRRKETQYF	TGTGCCAGCAGTTTGTGGGACAGACGAAAAGAGACCCAGTACTTC
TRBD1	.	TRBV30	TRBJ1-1	CAWKDRGEYTEAFF	TGTGCCTGGAAGGACAGGGGAGAATACACTGAAGCTTTCTTT
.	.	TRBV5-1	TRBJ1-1	CASSLVGERGTEAFF	TGCGCCAGCAGCTTGGTTGGGGAGAGAGGAACTGAAGCTTTCTTT
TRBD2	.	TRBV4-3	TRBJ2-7	CASSPGTSGPYEQYF	TGCGCCAGCAGCCCTGGGACTAGCGGTCCCTATGAGCAGTACTTC
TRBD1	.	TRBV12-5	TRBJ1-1	CASAFTQGGNTEAFF	TGTGCTAGTGCCTTTACCCAGGGGGGGAACACTGAAGCTTTCTTT
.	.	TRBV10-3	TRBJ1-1	CAISVRVNTEAFF	TGTGCCATCAGTGTTAGAGTGAACACTGAAGCTTTCTTT
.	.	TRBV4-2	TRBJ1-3	CASSQDAEVSGNTIYF	TGTGCCAGCAGCCAAGATGCCGAGGTTTCTGGAAACACCATATATTTT
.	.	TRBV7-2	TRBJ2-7	CASSFRPFYEQYF	TGTGCCAGCAGCTTTCGTCCGTTCTACGAGCAGTACTTC
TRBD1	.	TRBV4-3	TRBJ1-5	CASSQIFTGTGFQPQHF	TGCGCCAGCAGCCAAATATTTACCGGGACAGGATTTCAGCCCCAGCATTTT
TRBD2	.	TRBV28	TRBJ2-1	CASRGAAGGYNEQFF	TGTGCCAGCAGAGGGGCGGCGGGAGGCTACAATGAGCAGTTCTTC
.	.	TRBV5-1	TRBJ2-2	CASSVRTYDTGELFF	TGCGCCAGCAGCGTCAGGACTTATGACACCGGGGAGCTGTTTTTT
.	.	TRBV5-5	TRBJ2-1	CASSPPRAGPDEQFF	TGTGCCAGCAGCCCGCCACGGGCGGGCCCCGATGAGCAGTTCTTC
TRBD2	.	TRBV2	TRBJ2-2	CASRGLDGGTGELFF	TGTGCCAGCAGGGGACTAGACGGTGGCACCGGGGAGCTGTTTTTT
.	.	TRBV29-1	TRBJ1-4	CSVGPERGEKLFF	TGCAGCGTTGGTCCCGAAAGGGGTGAAAAACTGTTTTTT
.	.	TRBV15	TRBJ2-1	CATSRPRGGVHHNEQFF	TGTGCCACCAGCAGACCCCGAGGCGGAGTTCACCACAATGAGCAGTTCTTC
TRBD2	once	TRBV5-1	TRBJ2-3	CASSLGLKAGGPETQYF	TGCGCCAGCAGCTTGGGGCTAAAGGCGGGAGGGCCTGAAACGCAGTATTTT
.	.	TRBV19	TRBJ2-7	CASSILSGFSYEQYF	TGTGCCAGTAGTATTTTATCGGGGTTCTCCTACGAGCAGTACTTC
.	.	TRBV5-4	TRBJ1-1	CASSLVGGGKMRTEAFF	TGTGCCAGCAGCTTGGTGGGGGGTGGAAAGATGAGGACTGAAGCTTTCTTT
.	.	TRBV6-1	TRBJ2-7	CASIARGNSYEQYF	TGTGCCAGCATAGCTAGGGGGAACTCCTACGAGCAGTACTTC
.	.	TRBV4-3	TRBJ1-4	CASSQGGLIGQSNEKLFF	TGCGCCAGCAGCCAAGGGGGTTTAATAGGACAGTCTAATGAAAAACTGTTTTTT
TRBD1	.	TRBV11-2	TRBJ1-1	CASSPHRGGDTEAFF	TGTGCCAGCAGCCCACACAGGGGGGGAGACACTGAAGCTTTCTTT
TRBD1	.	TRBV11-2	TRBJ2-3	CASSWRQGAKDTQYF	TGTGCCAGCAGCTGGAGACAGGGGGCCAAAGATACGCAGTATTTT
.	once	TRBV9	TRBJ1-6	CASRAGTSGSPLHF	TGTGCCAGCAGAGCCGGGACAAGTGGATCACCCCTCCACTTT
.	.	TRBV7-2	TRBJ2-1	CASSLRRDMSIRLQFF	TGTGCCAGCAGCCTTCGACGGGACATGTCCATCCGTCTGCAGTTCTTC
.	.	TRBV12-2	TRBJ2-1	CASRLRRLVTNEQFF	TGTGCAAGTCGCCTAAGGAGACTAGTAACGAATGAGCAGTTCTTC